Only a few counts were recorded for the clone carrying this T cell receptor beta chain. The sample is drawn from a study of cytomegalovirus exposure and HLA in healthy donors. Germline V lookup: CDR1 SGHNT, CDR2 YYREEE (reference sequence). V gave up 4 bases and J gave up 2 bases; unmatched junction bases: 6. CDR3 size: 15 residues. Amplification used 60 Vbeta primers and 13 Jbeta primers. Clones were sequenced by immunoSEQ multiplex PCR, and TCRdb holds only the in-frame ones, with some missing. The sample comprises around 160,000 clones, about 70% of which are singletons, and about 2.9% rests with the top ten.

The genes are TRBV5-4 and TRBJ2-3; 8 nucleotides line up with TRBD1. The sample consisted of PBMCs. The source is a woman between 40 and 55 years old in good health and CMV-seropositive. The CDR3 region has the DNA TGTGCCAGCAGCCAGGGGGCGGACCTCACAGATACGCAGTATTTT. This sequence encodes CASSQGADLTDTQYF.